These 16 T cell receptor beta chains were sequenced from one sample in a study of beta chain features in type 1 diabetes. General study results and limits: Moderate yet significant TCRB CDR3 shortening was seen in Type 1 diabetes patients in all four CD4+ subsets.

The sequenced template was cDNA made from the entire isolated RNA. Measured with immunoSEQ multiplex PCR; TCRdb has only the in-frame clones, and not every one. The table lists hundreds of thousands of clones, around 15% of them singletons. No cognate antigen is known for these TCRs. The specimen sequenced was naive CD4+ T cells from blood. Receptor source: a man aged 18 to 35 with type 1 diabetes.

The chain combines TRBV7-8 with TRBJ2-6; D is undetermined. Trimming took 2 bases from V and 0 from J, leaving 5 bases between them. This CDR3 is 15 amino acids long. The germline gives CDR1 SGHVS, CDR2 FQNEAQ. This chain's CDR3 is CASSLMSSGANVLTF. CDR3 coding DNA: TGTGCCAGCAGCTTAATGAGCTCTGGGGCCAACGTCCTGACTTTC.

This clone was seen a few times. The chain has TRBV30 and TRBJ1-1; TRBD1 matches 7 bases. Unmatched junction bases numbered 14, after V lost 4 bases and J lost 6 bases. The CDR3 covers 15 residues. Germline CDR1 is GTSNPN and CDR2 is SVGIG (reference sequence). The CDR3 DNA is TGTGCCTGGACCCACAGGGACAGATCACGGCCTGAAGCTTTCTTT. This gives the protein CAWTHRDRSRPEAFF.

This clone was recorded a few times. The V and J genes are TRBV10-3 and TRBJ2-2; D might be TRBD1 (6 bases). CDR3 length: 13 amino acids. The V and J ends lost 6 bases and 5 bases respectively, with 10 bases between them. Germline CDR1 is ENHRY and CDR2 is SYGVKD. CDR3: CAISLTGTGELFF. CDR3 bases: TGTGCCATCAGCTTAACAGGGACCGGGGAGCTGTTTTTT.

The chain couples TRBV10-1 to TRBJ1-1; D may be TRBD1 (5 bases). There are 13 residues in the CDR3. The germline V and J ends were trimmed by 6 bases and 1 base, with 9 bases remaining between them. Looked up from germline, CDR1 is WNHNN and CDR2 is SYGVQD (reference sequence). The CDR3 reads CASSDRQNTEAFF. CDR3 DNA sequence: TGCGCCAGCAGCGACAGACAGAACACTGAAGCTTTCTTT.

This clone showed up just a few times. This rearrangement joins TRBV27 to TRBJ1-1; D possibly corresponds to TRBD1 (5 bases). The V gene's germline CDR1 is MNHEY and CDR2 SMNVEV (reference sequence). V was clipped by 7 bases and J by 8 bases, with 14 bases between them. The CDR3 has 12 amino acids. CDR3 bases: TGTGCCAGCATAGGGGCCACAGAAGAAGCTTTCTTT. This codes for CASIGATEEAFF.

As DNA, the CDR3 is TGCAGCGGGAGACAGGGTACCTATGGCTACACCTTC. This sequence encodes CSGRQGTYGYTF. The J gene is TRBJ1-2, the V gene TRBV29-1; TRBD1 aligns across 7 bases. The V gene end was trimmed by 7 bases and the J gene end by 4 bases; junction bases not matched to a gene: 6. This CDR3 is built from 12 residues. The germline V gene encodes CDR1 SQVTM and CDR2 ANQGSEA.

In its sample, this clone was seen a few times. This rearrangement joins TRBV7-9 to TRBJ2-3, with TRBD2 matching over 7 bases. J lost 2 bases, V lost 2 bases, and 4 bases had no gene match. Germline V lookup: CDR1 SEHNR, CDR2 FQNEAQ (reference sequence). The CDR3 spans 15 residues. The CDR3: CASSLPSGHTDTQYF. The CDR3 DNA is TGTGCCAGCAGCTTACCTAGCGGACACACAGATACGCAGTATTTT.

The chain uses TRBV18 and TRBJ1-1, with 8 bases lining up with TRBD1. Germline CDR1 KGHSH, CDR2 LQKENI. The junction had 12 bases not matched to a gene; V was cut back by 2 bases and J by 1 base. The CDR3 runs 18 residues. Here the CDR3 reads CASSPIQALTGGNTEAFF. The CDR3 DNA reads as TGTGCCAGCTCACCAATTCAAGCCCTTACAGGGGGGAACACTGAAGCTTTCTTT.

This clone was found a few times. The genes are TRBV2 and TRBJ2-2, with D unclear. CDR1 and CDR2 (germline): SNHLY, FYNNEI. This CDR3 spans 12 amino acids. CDR3 loop: CGTGQLGGELFF. CDR3 DNA sequence: TGTGGCACGGGCCAGCTAGGCGGGGAGCTGTTTTTT.

This clone has only a few counts. The V call is TRBV9, the J call TRBJ2-2, with D perhaps matching TRBD1 or TRBD2 (5 bases each). The germline gives CDR1 SGDLS, CDR2 YYNGEE. The CDR3 is 13 amino acids. Trimming left V 3 bases short and J 5 bases short, with 8 bases between. Here the CDR3 DNA reads TGTGCCAGCAGCGGAGGGGTGACCGGGGAGCTGTTTTTT. Residues: CASSGGVTGELFF.

The rearrangement uses TRBV7-9 and TRBJ1-2, with unresolved D. CDR3 length: 12 amino acids. V gave up 5 bases and J gave up 5 bases, with 9 bases separating them. Germline V gene data show CDR1 as SEHNR and CDR2 as FQNEAQ (reference sequence). This CDR3 reads CASSRLEYGYTF. The DNA for the CDR3 is TGTGCCAGCAGCCGTCTAGAATATGGCTACACCTTC.

On this clone itself: The same CDR3 can be traced to other DNA sequences in this sample. The chain's CDR3 is CASSPGTENTEAFF. CDR3 bases: TGTGCCAGCTCACCCGGGACGGAGAACACTGAAGCTTTCTTT. V is TRBV18 and J is TRBJ1-1; weak D call: TRBD1 (5 bases). Germline lookup yields CDR1 KGHSH and CDR2 LQKENI. Trimming left V 3 bases short and J 1 base short, with 9 bases between. CDR3 length equals 14 residues.

The V and J genes are TRBV28 and TRBJ2-7, with TRBD1 matching over 8 bases. V dropped 6 bases and J dropped 2; count of bases not matched to a gene: 6. Germline CDR1 and CDR2: MDHEN and SYDVKM. This CDR3 is 14 amino acids long. CDR3 nucleotide sequence: TGTGCCAGCAGCCGACAGGGGAGCACCTACGAGCAGTACTTC. This gives the protein CASSRQGSTYEQYF.

The CDR3 coding sequence is TGTGCCTCCCATCGGACAGGGGAGCTGAATTCACCCCTCCACTTT. The encoded protein is CASHRTGELNSPLHF. The chain uses TRBV27 and TRBJ1-6; 9 bases map to TRBD1. Losses at the gene ends were 11 bases for V and 7 bases for J; bases not matched to a gene: 12. The CDR3 contains 15 residues. Germline V lookup: CDR1 MNHEY, CDR2 SMNVEV (reference sequence).

The chain employs TRBV28 and TRBJ2-7; no definite D call. Germline values: CDR1 MDHEN, CDR2 SYDVKM. V lost 1 base to trimming and J lost 2 bases, with 3 bases between them. This CDR3 is built from 12 residues. The CDR3 is CASSLYTYEQYF. In DNA, the CDR3 is TGTGCCAGCAGTTTATATACCTACGAGCAGTACTTC.

The CDR3 sequence: CASSEGLAGGHTDTQYF. The CDR3 nucleotides read TGTGCCAGCAGTGAGGGCCTAGCGGGGGGGCACACAGATACGCAGTATTTT. V and J are TRBV25-1 and TRBJ2-3; 12 nucleotides match TRBD2. Germline V CDR1 and CDR2: MGHDK, SYGVNS. This CDR3 has 17 residues. V was pared by 3 bases and J by 2 bases, with 6 bases of the junction left unmatched.